Described below is a single T cell receptor beta chain sequence and its context. At one end the junction does not follow the germline gene, possibly because of a read error. The sample originates from a study of metastatic and nonmetastatic thyroid tumors. All patients were untreated before thyroid surgery. Through MiXCR, TCRdb re-clonotyped the PCR reads. The sample has about 8,100 clones, over 20% seen once. The CDR3 has 15 amino acids. Germline CDR1 and CDR2: MNHEY and SMNVEV (reference sequence). The sequenced sample was tumor tissue. The TCR sequence derives from a female donor with papillary thyroid cancer or a benign thyroid nodule (not recorded which). Some clones in this sample may be carry-over from other donors' samples. The J gene is TRBJ2-1, the V gene TRBV27; weak D call: TRBD2 (5 bases). CDR3 sequence (DNA): TGTGCCAGCAGGATCGGTTTTACTAGGTACAATGATCAGTTCTTC. Amino acids: CASRIGFTRYNDQFF.